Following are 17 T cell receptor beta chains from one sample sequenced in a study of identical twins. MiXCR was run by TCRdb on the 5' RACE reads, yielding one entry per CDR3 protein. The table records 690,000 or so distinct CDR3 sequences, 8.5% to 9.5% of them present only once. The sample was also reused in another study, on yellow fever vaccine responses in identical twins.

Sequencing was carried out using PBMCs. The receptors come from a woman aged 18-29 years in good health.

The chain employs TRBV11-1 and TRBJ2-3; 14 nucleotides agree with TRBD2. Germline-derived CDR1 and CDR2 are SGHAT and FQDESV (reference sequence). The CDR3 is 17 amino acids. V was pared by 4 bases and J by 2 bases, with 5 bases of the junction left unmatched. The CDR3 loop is CASSSPGLAGVTDTQYF. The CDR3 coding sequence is TGTGCCAGCAGCTCCCCGGGACTAGCGGGGGTCACAGATACGCAGTATTTT.

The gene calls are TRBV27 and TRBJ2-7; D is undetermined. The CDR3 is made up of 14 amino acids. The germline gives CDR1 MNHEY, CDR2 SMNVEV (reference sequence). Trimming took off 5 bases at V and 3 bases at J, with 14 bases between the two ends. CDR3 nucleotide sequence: TGTGCCAGCAGTCATGGGAAGGGAATCTACGAGCAGTACTTC. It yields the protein CASSHGKGIYEQYF.

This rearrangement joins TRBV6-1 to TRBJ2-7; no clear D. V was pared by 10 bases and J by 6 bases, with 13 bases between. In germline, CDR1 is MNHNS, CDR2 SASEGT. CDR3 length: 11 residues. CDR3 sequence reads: CATLRMGEQYF. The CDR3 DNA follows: TGTGCCACCCTACGGATGGGCGAGCAGTACTTC.

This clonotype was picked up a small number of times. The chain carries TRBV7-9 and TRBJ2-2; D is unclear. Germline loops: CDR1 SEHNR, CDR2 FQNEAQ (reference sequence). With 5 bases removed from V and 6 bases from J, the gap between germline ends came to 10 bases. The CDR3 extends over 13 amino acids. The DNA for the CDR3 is TGTGCCAGCAGCCCCCTATTATCCGGGGAGCTGTTTTTT. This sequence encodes CASSPLLSGELFF.

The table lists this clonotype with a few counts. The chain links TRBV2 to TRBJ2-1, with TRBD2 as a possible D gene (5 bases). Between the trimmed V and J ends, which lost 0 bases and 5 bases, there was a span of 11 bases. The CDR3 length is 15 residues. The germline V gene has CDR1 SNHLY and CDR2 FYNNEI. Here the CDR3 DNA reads TGTGCCAGCAGTGAAGCAGAGACTATCAACAATGAGCAGTTCTTC. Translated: CASSEAETINNEQFF.

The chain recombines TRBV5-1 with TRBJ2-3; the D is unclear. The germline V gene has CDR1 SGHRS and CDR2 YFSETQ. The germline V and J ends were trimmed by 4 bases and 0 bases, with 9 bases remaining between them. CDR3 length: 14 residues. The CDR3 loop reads CASSPLPSTDTQYF. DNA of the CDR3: TGCGCCAGCAGCCCCCTACCTAGCACAGATACGCAGTATTTT.

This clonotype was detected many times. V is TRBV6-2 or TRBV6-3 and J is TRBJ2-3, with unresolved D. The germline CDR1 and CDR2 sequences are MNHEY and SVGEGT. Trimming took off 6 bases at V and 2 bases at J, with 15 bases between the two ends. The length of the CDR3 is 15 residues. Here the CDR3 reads CASSLPSIFTDTQYF. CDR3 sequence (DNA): TGTGCCAGCAGCCTTCCCTCGATATTCACAGATACGCAGTATTTT.

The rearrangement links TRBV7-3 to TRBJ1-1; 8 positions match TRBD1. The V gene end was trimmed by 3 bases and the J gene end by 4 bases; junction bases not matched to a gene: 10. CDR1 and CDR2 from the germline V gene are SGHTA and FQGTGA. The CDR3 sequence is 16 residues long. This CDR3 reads CASSLVSRGRFTEAFF. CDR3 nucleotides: TGTGCCAGCAGCTTGGTTTCCAGGGGGCGCTTCACTGAAGCTTTCTTT.

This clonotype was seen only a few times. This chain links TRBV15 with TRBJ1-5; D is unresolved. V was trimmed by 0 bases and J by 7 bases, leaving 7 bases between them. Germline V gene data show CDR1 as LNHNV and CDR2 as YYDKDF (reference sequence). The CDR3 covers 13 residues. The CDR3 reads CATSRDPGQPQHF. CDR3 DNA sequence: TGTGCCACCAGCAGAGATCCCGGCCAGCCCCAGCATTTT.

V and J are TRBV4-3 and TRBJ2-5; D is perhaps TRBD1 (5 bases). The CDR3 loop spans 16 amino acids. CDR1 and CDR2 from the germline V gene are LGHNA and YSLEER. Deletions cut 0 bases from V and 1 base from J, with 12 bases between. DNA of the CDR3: TGCGCCAGCAGCCAAGAAGGGGTTACAGGCCAAGAGACCCAGTACTTC. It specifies CASSQEGVTGQETQYF.

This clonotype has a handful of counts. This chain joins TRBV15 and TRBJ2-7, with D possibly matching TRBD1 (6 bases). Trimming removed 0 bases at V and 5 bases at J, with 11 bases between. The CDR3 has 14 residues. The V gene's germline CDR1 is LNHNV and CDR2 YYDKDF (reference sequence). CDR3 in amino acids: CATSRDKDRDEQYF. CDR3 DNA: TGTGCCACCAGCAGAGATAAGGACAGAGACGAGCAGTACTTC.

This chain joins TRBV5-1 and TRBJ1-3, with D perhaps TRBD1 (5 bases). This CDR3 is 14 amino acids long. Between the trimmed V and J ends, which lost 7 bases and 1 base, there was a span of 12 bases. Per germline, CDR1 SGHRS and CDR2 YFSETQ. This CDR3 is CASWNGGSGNTIYF. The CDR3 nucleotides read TGCGCCAGCTGGAACGGGGGATCTGGAAACACCATATATTTT.

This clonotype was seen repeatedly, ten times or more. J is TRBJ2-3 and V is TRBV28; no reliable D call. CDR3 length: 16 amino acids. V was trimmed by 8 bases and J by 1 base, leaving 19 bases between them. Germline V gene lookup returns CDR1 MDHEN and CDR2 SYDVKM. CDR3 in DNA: TGTGCCAGCCCCCCAGTACCTTGGGCGGGCACAGATACGCAGTATTTT. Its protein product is CASPPVPWAGTDTQYF.

This CDR3 reads CASSLAIGDGYTF. The CDR3 region has the DNA TGCGCCAGCAGCTTGGCTATTGGGGATGGCTACACCTTC. The rearrangement links TRBV5-1 to TRBJ1-2; the D is unclear. This CDR3 is built from 13 residues. Trimming took off 0 bases at V and 6 bases at J, with 9 bases between the two ends. The germline V gene encodes CDR1 SGHRS and CDR2 YFSETQ.

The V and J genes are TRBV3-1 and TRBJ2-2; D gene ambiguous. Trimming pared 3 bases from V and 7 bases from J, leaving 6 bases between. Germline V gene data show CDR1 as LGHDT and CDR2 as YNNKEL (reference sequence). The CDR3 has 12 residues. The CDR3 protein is CASSHVGGELFF. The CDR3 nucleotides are TGTGCCAGCAGCCATGTTGGCGGGGAGCTGTTTTTT.

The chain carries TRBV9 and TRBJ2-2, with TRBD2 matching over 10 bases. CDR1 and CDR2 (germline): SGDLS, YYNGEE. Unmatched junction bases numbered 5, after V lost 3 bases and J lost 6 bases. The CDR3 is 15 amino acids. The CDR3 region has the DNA TGTGCCAGCAGCGCGAGCGGGGGGGCCTCCGGGGAGCTGTTTTTT. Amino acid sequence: CASSASGGASGELFF.

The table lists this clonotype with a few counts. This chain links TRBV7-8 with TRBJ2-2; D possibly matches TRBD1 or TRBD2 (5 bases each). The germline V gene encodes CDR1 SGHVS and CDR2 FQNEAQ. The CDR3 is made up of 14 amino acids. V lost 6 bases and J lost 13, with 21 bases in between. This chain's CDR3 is CASSLPGPTYGLFF. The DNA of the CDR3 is TGTGCCAGCAGTCTACCGGGACCCACGTATGGGCTGTTTTTT.